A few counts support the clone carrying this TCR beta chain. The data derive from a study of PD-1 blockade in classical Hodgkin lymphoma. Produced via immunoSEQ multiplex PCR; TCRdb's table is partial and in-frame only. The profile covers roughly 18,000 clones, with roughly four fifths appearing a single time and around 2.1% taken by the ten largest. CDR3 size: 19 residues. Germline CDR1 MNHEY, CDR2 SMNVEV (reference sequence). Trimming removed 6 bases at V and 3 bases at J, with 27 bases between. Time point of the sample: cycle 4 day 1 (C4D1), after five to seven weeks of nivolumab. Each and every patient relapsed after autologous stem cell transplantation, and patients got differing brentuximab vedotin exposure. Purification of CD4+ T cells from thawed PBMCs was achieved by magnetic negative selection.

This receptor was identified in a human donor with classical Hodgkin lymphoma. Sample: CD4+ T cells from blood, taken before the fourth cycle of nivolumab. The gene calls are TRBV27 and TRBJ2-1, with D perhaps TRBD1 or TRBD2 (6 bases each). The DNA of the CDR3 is TGTGCCAGCAGCTGGGGTCGCGTGGGGGTAGGGGGGTACTACAATGAGCAGTTCTTC. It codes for CASSWGRVGVGGYYNEQFF.